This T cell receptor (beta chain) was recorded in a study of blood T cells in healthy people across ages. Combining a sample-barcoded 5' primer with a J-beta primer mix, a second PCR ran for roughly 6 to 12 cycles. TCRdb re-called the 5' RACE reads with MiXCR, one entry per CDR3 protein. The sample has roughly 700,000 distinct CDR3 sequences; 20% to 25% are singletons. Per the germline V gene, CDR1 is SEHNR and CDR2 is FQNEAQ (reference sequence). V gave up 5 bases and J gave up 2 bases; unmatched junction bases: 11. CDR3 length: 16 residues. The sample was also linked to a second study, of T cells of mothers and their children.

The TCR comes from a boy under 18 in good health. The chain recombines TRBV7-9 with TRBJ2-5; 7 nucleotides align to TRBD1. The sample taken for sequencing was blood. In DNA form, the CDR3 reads TGTGCCAGCAGCAACACAAGGGACAGAGGACAAGAGACCCAGTACTTC. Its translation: CASSNTRDRGQETQYF.